This TCR beta chain was sequenced during a study of cytomegalovirus exposure and HLA in healthy donors. Findings and limits, study-wide: Association of approximately 18,000 TCR beta sequences with HLA alleles was found at 0.05 false discovery rate in a later analysis. The likely explanation for a cluster of highly shared sequence variants was sequencing artifact.

This CDR3 contains 16 residues. Germline V gene data show CDR1 as SGHNT and CDR2 as YENEEA. V lost 0 bases, J lost 5 bases, and 6 bases stayed unmatched. PCR amplification relied on 60 Vbeta primers (plus 13 Jbeta primers). Profiling relied on immunoSEQ multiplex PCR, and the TCRdb table lists in-frame clones only, not all of them. The sample holds around 110,000 clones, over 75% seen once. This clone has a single count. Its matching antigen is unknown. Sample: PBMCs. This TCR was recovered from a man in his thirties or forties in good health and CMV-seronegative. The chain employs TRBV11-3 and TRBJ2-3; 9 nucleotides line up with TRBD2. The CDR3 region is CASSLDWSGGLDTQYF. CDR3 DNA sequence: TGTGCCAGCAGCTTAGATTGGAGCGGGGGGCTAGATACGCAGTATTTT.